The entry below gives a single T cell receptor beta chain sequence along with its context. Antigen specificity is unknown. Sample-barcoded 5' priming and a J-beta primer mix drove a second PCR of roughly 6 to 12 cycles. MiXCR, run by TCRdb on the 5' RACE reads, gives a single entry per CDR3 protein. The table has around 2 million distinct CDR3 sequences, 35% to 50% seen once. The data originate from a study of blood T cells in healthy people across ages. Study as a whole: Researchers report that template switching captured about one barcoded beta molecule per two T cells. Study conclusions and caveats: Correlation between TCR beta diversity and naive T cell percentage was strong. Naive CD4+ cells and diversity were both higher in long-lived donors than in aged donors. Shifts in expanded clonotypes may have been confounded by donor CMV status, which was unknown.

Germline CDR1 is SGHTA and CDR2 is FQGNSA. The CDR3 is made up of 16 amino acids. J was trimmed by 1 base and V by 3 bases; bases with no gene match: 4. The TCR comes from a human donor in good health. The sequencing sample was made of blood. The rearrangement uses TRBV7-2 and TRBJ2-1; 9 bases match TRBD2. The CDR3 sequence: CASSFRGGESYNEQFF. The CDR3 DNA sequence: TGTGCCAGCAGCTTTCGCGGGGGGGAATCCTACAATGAGCAGTTCTTC.